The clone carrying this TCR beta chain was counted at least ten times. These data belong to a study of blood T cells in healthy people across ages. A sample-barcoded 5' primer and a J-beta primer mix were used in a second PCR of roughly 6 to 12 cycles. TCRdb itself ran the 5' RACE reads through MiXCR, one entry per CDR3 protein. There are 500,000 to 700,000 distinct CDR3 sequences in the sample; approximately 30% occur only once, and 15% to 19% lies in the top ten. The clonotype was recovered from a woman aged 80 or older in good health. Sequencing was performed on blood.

This CDR3 reads CASSLAVAPYEQYF. CDR3 in DNA: TGTGCCAGCAGCTTAGCGGTGGCCCCCTACGAGCAGTACTTC. V is TRBV7-2 and J is TRBJ2-7; D is unresolved. Germline CDR1 SGHTA, CDR2 FQGNSA. Trimming removed 0 bases from V and 2 bases from J, with 8 bases in between. The CDR3 contains 14 residues.